This TCR beta chain was recorded in a study of CD8 T cells in Susac syndrome. Random-hexamer reverse transcription was applied to about 0.45 to 1 ug RNA. By means of immunoSEQ multiplex PCR, TCR beta CDR3 spanning 54 Vbeta and 13 Jbeta underwent amplification. Each CDR3 protein is one row after TCRdb ran MiXCR on the immunoSEQ multiplex PCR reads. This sample carries around 200,000 distinct CDR3 sequences, 95% of them seen once, and the ten largest clones take around 0.082%. The V end lost 5 bases, the J end lost 0 bases, and 12 bases lay between the germline ends. The CDR3 length is 15 residues. The V gene's germline CDR1 is SGHTA and CDR2 FQGTGA. It was treatment-naive patients with stable or active relapsing-remitting disease who made up the multiple sclerosis controls. It was negative isolation that provided the CD8+ and CD4+ T cells, whereas TEMRA cells were enriched by FACS.

The source of this sequence is a human donor with multiple sclerosis. Sequencing input: CD4+ T cells from PBMCs. This chain uses TRBV7-3 with TRBJ2-3; D gene ambiguous. The CDR3: CASSTGGMSTDTQYF. CDR3 coding DNA: TGTGCCAGCAGCACCGGTGGGATGAGCACAGATACGCAGTATTTT.